The rows below give T cell receptor beta chains drawn from one sample of a study of OX40 agonist ivuxolimab in advanced cancers. Here immunoSEQ multiplex PCR was the method, and the copy in TCRdb shows in-frame clones only, minus some. The data hold under 80,000 clones, with 85% to 95% observed a single time. The sample consisted of CD4+ or CD8+ T cells sorted from blood, taken in a trial of the OX40 agonist ivuxolimab. Receptor source: an adult with an advanced solid tumor such as melanoma, head and neck, liver or kidney cancer. Both conserved end residues are part of each CDR3. A D gene is named only where the DNA matches it firmly. Size is stated for part of the rows, as once, few or many counts, or as a class when the clone is expanded.

V,D,size,J,CDR3,DNA
TRBV5-1,TRBD1,.,TRBJ2-7,CASSGTGGWYEQYF,TGCGCCAGCAGTGGGACAGGGGGCTGGTACGAGCAGTACTTC
TRBV5-6,TRBD1,.,TRBJ2-1,CASSAGTGYNEQFF,TGTGCCAGCAGCGCGGGGACAGGTTACAATGAGCAGTTCTTC
TRBV15,.,.,TRBJ1-2,CATRGAGDYGYTF,TGTGCAACCAGAGGGGCGGGAGACTATGGCTACACCTTC
TRBV6-5,.,.,TRBJ2-7,CASSYIGASYEQYF,TGTGCCAGCAGTTACATCGGCGCTTCCTACGAGCAGTACTTC
TRBV19,TRBD1,.,TRBJ2-7,CATAAGTGNYEQYF,TGTGCCACCGCAGCCGGGACAGGTAACTACGAGCAGTACTTC
TRBV7-9,.,.,TRBJ1-1,CASSLRRETDEAFF,TGTGCCAGCAGCCTAAGGAGGGAAACCGATGAAGCTTTCTTT
TRBV4-3,TRBD1,.,TRBJ2-1,CASSPGTGYNEQFF,TGCGCCAGCAGCCCCGGGACAGGATACAATGAGCAGTTCTTC
TRBV28,.,.,TRBJ1-5,CASSSRGYNQPQHF,TGTGCCAGCAGTTCGAGGGGCTACAATCAGCCCCAGCATTTT
TRBV4-1,.,.,TRBJ2-2,CASSHRQAEVGGELFF,TGCGCCAGCAGCCATAGACAGGCGGAGGTCGGAGGGGAGCTGTTTTTT
TRBV29-1,.,.,TRBJ2-4,CSVVVSNIQYF,TGCAGCGTTGTTGTCTCGAACATTCAGTACTTC
TRBV7-6,.,.,TRBJ1-6,CASSSLGDSPLHF,TGTGCCAGCAGCTCCCTCGGGGATTCACCCCTCCACTTT
TRBV19,TRBD2,.,TRBJ2-1,CASSLSGSSYNEQFF,TGTGCCAGTAGCCTTAGCGGGAGCTCCTACAATGAGCAGTTCTTC
TRBV6-6,.,.,TRBJ1-1,CASSYRGEAGEAFF,TGTGCCAGCAGTTATCGGGGCGAAGCAGGTGAAGCTTTCTTT
TRBV9,.,.,TRBJ2-1,CASGSTDHLNNEQFF,TGTGCCAGCGGGTCGACAGACCACCTTAACAATGAGCAGTTCTTC
TRBV19,.,once,TRBJ2-7,CAKGTHHYEQYF,TGTGCCAAGGGGACACACCACTACGAGCAGTACTTC
TRBV4-1,.,.,TRBJ1-2,CASSQVKADTYGYTF,TGCGCCAGCAGCCAAGTCAAGGCGGACACCTATGGCTACACCTTC
TRBV13,.,.,TRBJ1-5,CASSFSRGNQPQHF,TGTGCCAGCAGCTTTAGCAGGGGCAATCAGCCCCAGCATTTT
TRBV2,.,few,TRBJ2-4,CASTRDSLNIQYF,TGTGCCAGCACTCGTGACTCGTTAAACATTCAGTACTTC
TRBV9,TRBD1,.,TRBJ1-1,CASSEVPDRGETEAFF,TGTGCCAGCAGCGAAGTCCCAGACAGGGGCGAGACTGAAGCTTTCTTT
TRBV19,TRBD2,.,TRBJ2-1,CASSMAQASGNEQFF,TGTGCCAGTAGTATGGCCCAAGCTAGCGGGAATGAGCAGTTCTTC
TRBV4-2,TRBD2,.,TRBJ2-3,CASSQEGRAGVRTDTQYF,TGTGCCAGCAGCCAAGAAGGGAGGGCGGGAGTCCGCACAGATACGCAGTATTTT
TRBV13,.,.,TRBJ2-7,CASSPGNYEQYF,TGTGCCAGCAGCCCCGGGAACTACGAGCAGTACTTC
TRBV4-1,.,.,TRBJ2-7,CASSQENRWYEQYF,TGCGCCAGCAGCCAAGAAAACAGGTGGTACGAGCAGTACTTC
TRBV9,.,.,TRBJ2-2,CASSGDTGELFF,TGTGCCAGCAGCGGGGACACCGGGGAGCTGTTTTTT
TRBV6-1,.,.,TRBJ2-1,CASSGPVMSYNEQFF,TGTGCCAGCAGTGGGCCGGTGATGTCTTACAATGAGCAGTTCTTC
TRBV4-1,.,.,TRBJ2-1,CASSQTGLSSYNEQFF,TGCGCCAGCAGCCAAACTGGTCTTAGCTCCTACAATGAGCAGTTCTTC
TRBV2,.,.,TRBJ2-7,CASSELTHPYEQYF,TGTGCCAGCAGTGAATTGACTCACCCCTACGAGCAGTACTTC
TRBV6-5,TRBD2,.,TRBJ2-1,CASSVGRPSYNEQFF,TGTGCCAGCAGTGTCGGGAGGCCCTCCTACAATGAGCAGTTCTTC
TRBV6-5,.,.,TRBJ1-1,CASSRPFGNTEAFF,TGTGCCAGCAGCAGACCGTTCGGGAACACTGAAGCTTTCTTT
TRBV4-1,.,.,TRBJ1-5,CASSPTGSQPQHF,TGCGCCAGCAGCCCTACAGGGAGTCAGCCCCAGCATTTT
TRBV6-1,.,.,TRBJ2-7,CASSVAGVMSYEQYF,TGTGCCAGCAGTGTCGCGGGCGTAATGTCCTACGAGCAGTACTTC
TRBV27,TRBD2,.,TRBJ2-4,CASNEGGPGNIQYF,TGTGCCAGCAACGAGGGAGGGCCGGGGAACATTCAGTACTTC
TRBV5-6,.,.,TRBJ2-3,CASSLDWGLDTTTDTQYF,TGTGCCAGCAGCTTGGACTGGGGACTCGATACGACCACAGATACGCAGTATTTT
TRBV6-6,TRBD1,.,TRBJ1-2,CASSVRDRGRNGYTF,TGTGCCAGCAGTGTCCGGGACAGGGGGCGTAATGGCTACACCTTC